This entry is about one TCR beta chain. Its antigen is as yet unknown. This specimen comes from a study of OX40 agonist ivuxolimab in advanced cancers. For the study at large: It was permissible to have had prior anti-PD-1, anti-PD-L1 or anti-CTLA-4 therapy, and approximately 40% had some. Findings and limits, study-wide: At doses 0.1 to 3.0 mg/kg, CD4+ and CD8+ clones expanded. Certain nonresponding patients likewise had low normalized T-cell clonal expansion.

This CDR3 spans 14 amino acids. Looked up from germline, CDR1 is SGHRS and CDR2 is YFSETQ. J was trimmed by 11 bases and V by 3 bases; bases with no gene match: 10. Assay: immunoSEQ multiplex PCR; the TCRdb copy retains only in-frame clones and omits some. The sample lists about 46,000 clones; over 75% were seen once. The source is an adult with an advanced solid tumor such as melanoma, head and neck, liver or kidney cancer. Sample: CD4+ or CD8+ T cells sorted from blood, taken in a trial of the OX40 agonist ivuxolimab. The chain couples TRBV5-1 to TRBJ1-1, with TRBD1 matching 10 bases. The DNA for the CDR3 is TGCGCCAGCAGCTCTGGGACAGGGGCTTTGCGCGCTTTCTTT. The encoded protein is CASSSGTGALRAFF.